Each of the 14 T cell receptor beta chains below was sequenced from the same sample in a study of vaccination and CD4 T cells after COVID-19. This sample's treatment: approximately nine-day PBMC culture with coronavirus spike peptide pools or control peptides (ViraFEST assay). No antigens are known for them. Cultured CD4+ T cell DNA was sequenced using the Oncomine TCR Beta short-read assay. TCRdb analysed the PCR reads with MiXCR anew, one entry per CDR3 protein. This sample has about 19,000 distinct CDR3 sequences; around 42% occur once, and the top ten carry around 14%. Sample: cultured CD4+ T cells from blood. These receptor sequences come from a human donor with COVID-19.

Only a few counts were recorded for this clonotype. CDR3: CASSLDRGDTGELFF. The CDR3 bases are TGTGCCAGCAGTTTGGATAGGGGCGACACCGGGGAGCTGTTTTTT. J is TRBJ2-2 and V is TRBV28; TRBD1 is a possible D gene (5 bases). The V gene's germline CDR1 is MDHEN and CDR2 SYDVKM. The V and J ends lost 3 bases and 3 bases respectively, with 11 bases between them. The CDR3 runs to 15 residues.

The rearrangement links TRBV7-2 to TRBJ2-2; D is undetermined. Looked up from germline, CDR1 is SGHTA and CDR2 is FQGNSA. The V end was cut by 2 bases, the J end by 2 bases, with 6 bases between. This CDR3 is 14 amino acids long. DNA for the CDR3: TGTGCCAGCAGCTTAAGACCTAACACCGGGGAGCTGTTTTTT. Its protein product is CASSLRPNTGELFF.

The chain combines TRBV19 with TRBJ1-1, with D maybe TRBD1 (5 bases). The CDR3 is made up of 14 amino acids. V was shortened by 5 bases and J by 0 bases, with 10 bases between the two germline ends. Germline assignment: CDR1 LNHDA and CDR2 SQIVND (reference sequence). The CDR3 protein is CASSRGGMNTEAFF. CDR3 bases: TGTGCCAGTAGTCGGGGGGGGATGAACACTGAAGCTTTCTTT.

The V gene is TRBV6-1, the J gene TRBJ1-5; tentatively, D is TRBD1 (5 bases). With 3 bases removed from V and 6 bases from J, the gap between germline ends came to 12 bases. The CDR3 totals 14 residues. Looked up from germline, CDR1 is MNHNS and CDR2 is SASEGT. In nucleotides, the CDR3 is TGTGCCAGCAGTGAGGCGGGGAGGGGTCAGCCCCAGCATTTT. Translated: CASSEAGRGQPQHF.

CDR3 amino acids: CASGGASNEQYF. The DNA for the CDR3 is TGTGCCAGCGGGGGGGCTAGCAACGAGCAGTACTTC. The gene calls are TRBV2 and TRBJ2-7, with a possible D match to TRBD2 (7 bases). Germline CDR1 is SNHLY and CDR2 is FYNNEI. V was trimmed by 8 bases and J by 5 bases, leaving 13 bases between them. The CDR3 spans 12 residues.

This chain joins TRBV5-5 and TRBJ1-5, with 7 bases that match TRBD1. Germline V gene sequence: CDR1 SGHKS, CDR2 YYEKEE (reference sequence). V lost 4 bases to trimming and J lost 4 bases; unmatched junction nucleotides: 8. The CDR3 loop spans 15 amino acids. CDR3 in amino acids: CASSRDDRENQPQHF. CDR3 nucleotide sequence: TGTGCCAGCAGCAGAGATGACAGGGAAAATCAGCCCCAGCATTTT.

This clonotype was picked up a small number of times. The chain uses TRBV15 and TRBJ2-7; the D gene could be TRBD1 or TRBD2 (5 bases each). The CDR3 runs to 13 residues. Between the trimmed V and J ends, which lost 5 bases and 5 bases, there was a span of 13 bases. Per germline, CDR1 LNHNV and CDR2 YYDKDF (reference sequence). In nucleotides, the CDR3 is TGTGCCACCAGCCGCCGGGGCCCTCACGAGCAGTACTTC. This sequence encodes CATSRRGPHEQYF.

This sequence joins TRBV6-1 and TRBJ1-1; maybe TRBD1 (6 bases). The ends were cut back, 8 bases at V and 4 bases at J, with 14 bases in the middle. This CDR3 is 13 amino acids long. Germline V gives CDR1 MNHNS, CDR2 SASEGT. CDR3 coding DNA: TGTGCCAGCCAAGAAGGGACATTCACTGAAGCTTTCTTT. Its translation is CASQEGTFTEAFF.

This clonotype was counted once. The chain joins TRBV5-8 to TRBJ1-5; weak D call: TRBD1 (5 bases). The CDR3 contains 16 residues. Deletions cut 5 bases from V and 4 bases from J, with 19 bases between. The germline CDR1 and CDR2 sequences are SGHTS and YDEGEE. CDR3 nucleotides: TGTGCCAGCAGTCCTGGGGCCCTCGGAGGAAATCAGCCCCAGCATTTT. It yields the protein CASSPGALGGNQPQHF.

The J gene is TRBJ2-2, the V gene TRBV7-9; TRBD2 matches 14 bases. CDR3 length equals 22 residues. In germline, CDR1 is SEHNR, CDR2 FQNEAQ (reference sequence). The ends lost 3 bases at V and 3 bases at J; junction bases unmatched: 18. The CDR3 nucleotides read TGTGCCAGCAGCTTCCGAGAACCTTTTCGACTAGCGGGGGGGCCGCACACCGGGGAGCTGTTTTTT. Translated: CASSFREPFRLAGGPHTGELFF.

The chain combines TRBV23-1 with TRBJ1-6; TRBD1 matches 7 bases. TRBV23-1 is reported as an ORF; its role is uncertain. The CDR3 is made up of 15 amino acids. The V gene end was trimmed by 4 bases and the J gene end by 9 bases; junction bases not matched to a gene: 9. The CDR3: CASSRNRGITSPLHF. CDR3 DNA: TGCGCCAGCAGTCGTAACAGGGGTATAACTTCACCCCTCCACTTT.

V gene TRBV19 combines with J gene TRBJ2-5; D possibly corresponds to TRBD2 (6 bases). The CDR3 spans 13 residues. V was pared by 5 bases and J by 5 bases, with 12 bases between. Germline CDR1 and CDR2: LNHDA and SQIVND (reference sequence). In nucleotides, the CDR3 is TGTGCCAGTAGTCAGGGAGGACGGGAGACCCAGTACTTC. It is translated as CASSQGGRETQYF.

V is TRBV2 and J is TRBJ1-6; the D is unclear. CDR1 is SNHLY and CDR2 is FYNNEI in the germline V gene. V lost 7 bases and J lost 6, with 10 bases in between. There are 13 residues in the CDR3. CDR3 coding DNA: TGTGCCAGCAAGGAGAGTTTTAATTCACCCCTCCACTTT. Its translation is CASKESFNSPLHF.

This chain links TRBV6-1 with TRBJ1-5; D call uncertain. Germline lookup yields CDR1 MNHNS and CDR2 SASEGT. CDR3 length: 14 amino acids. V was cut by 2 bases and J by 5 bases, with 10 bases left in between. The CDR3 bases are TGTGCCAGCAGTGAACAGAGTTGGGATCAGCCCCAGCATTTT. It specifies CASSEQSWDQPQHF.